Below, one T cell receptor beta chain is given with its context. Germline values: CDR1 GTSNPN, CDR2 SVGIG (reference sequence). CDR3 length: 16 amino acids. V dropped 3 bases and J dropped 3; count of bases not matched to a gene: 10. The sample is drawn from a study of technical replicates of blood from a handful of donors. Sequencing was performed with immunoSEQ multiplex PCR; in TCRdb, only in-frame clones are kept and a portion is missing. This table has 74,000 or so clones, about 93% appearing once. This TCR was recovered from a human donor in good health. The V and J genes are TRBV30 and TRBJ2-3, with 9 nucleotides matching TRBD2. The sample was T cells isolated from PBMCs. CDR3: CAWSPIILAGTDTQYF. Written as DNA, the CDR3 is TGTGCCTGGAGCCCGATCATTCTAGCGGGAACAGATACGCAGTATTTT.